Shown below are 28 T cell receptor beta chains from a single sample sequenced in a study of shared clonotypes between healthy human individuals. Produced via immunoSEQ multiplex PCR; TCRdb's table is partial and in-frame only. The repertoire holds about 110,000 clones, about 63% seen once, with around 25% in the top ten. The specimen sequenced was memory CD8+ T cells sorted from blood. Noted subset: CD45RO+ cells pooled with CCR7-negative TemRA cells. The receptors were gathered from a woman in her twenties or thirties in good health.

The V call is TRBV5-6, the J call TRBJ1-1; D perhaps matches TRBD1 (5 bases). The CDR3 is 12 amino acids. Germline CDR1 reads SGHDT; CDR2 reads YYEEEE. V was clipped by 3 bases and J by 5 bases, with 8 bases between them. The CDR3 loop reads CASSSRGTEAFF. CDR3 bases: TGTGCCAGCAGCTCGCGGGGGACTGAAGCTTTCTTT.

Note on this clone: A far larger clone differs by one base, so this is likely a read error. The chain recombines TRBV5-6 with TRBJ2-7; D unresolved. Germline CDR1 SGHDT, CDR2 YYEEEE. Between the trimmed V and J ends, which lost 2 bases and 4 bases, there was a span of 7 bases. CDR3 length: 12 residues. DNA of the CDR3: TGTGCCAGCAGCTTCGGCGGATACGAGCAGTACTTC. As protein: CASSFGGYEQYF.

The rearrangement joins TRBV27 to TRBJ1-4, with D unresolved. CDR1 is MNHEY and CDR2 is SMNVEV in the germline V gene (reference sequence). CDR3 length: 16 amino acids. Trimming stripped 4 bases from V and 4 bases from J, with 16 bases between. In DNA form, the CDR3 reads TGTGCCAGCAGTTCCTTAGCGGTGAGCCTTAATGAAAAACTGTTTTTT. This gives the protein CASSSLAVSLNEKLFF.

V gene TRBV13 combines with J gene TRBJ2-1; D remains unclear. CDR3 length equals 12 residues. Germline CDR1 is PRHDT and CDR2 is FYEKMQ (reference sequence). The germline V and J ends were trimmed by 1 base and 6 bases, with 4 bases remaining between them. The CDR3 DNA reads TGTGCCAGCAGCTTAGACTTCAATGAGCAGTTCTTC. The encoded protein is CASSLDFNEQFF.

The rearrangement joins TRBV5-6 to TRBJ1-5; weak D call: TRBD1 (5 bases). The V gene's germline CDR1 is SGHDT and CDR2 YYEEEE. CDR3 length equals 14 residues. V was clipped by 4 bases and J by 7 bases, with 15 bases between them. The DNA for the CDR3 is TGTGCCAGCAGCGGGGACGGAGGACTGCAGCCCCAGCATTTT. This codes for CASSGDGGLQPQHF.

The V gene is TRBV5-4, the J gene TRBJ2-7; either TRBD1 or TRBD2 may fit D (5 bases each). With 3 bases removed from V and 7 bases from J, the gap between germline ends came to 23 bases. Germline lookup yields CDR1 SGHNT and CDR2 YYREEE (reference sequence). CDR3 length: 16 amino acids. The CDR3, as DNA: TGTGCCAGCAGCTCCGCTGAGGGGCGCGGGTCTACGGAGCAGTACTTC. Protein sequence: CASSSAEGRGSTEQYF. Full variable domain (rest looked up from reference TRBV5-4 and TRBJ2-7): ETGVTQSPTHLIKTRGQQVTLRCSSQSGHNTVSWYQQALGQGPQFIFQYYREEENGRGNFPPRFSGLQFPNYSSELNVNALELDDSALYLCASSSAEGRGSTEQYFGPGTRLTVT.

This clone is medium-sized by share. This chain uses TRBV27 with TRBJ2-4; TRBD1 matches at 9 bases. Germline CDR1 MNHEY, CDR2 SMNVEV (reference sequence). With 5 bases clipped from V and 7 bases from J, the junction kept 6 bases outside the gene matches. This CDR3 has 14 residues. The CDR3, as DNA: TGTGCCAGCAGTCCCGGGACAGGGTCCAACATTCAGTACTTC. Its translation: CASSPGTGSNIQYF.

DNA for the CDR3: TGTGCCAGCAGTGAATTTGATCAGCCCCAGCATTTT. As protein: CASSEFDQPQHF. V and J are TRBV25-1 and TRBJ1-5, with D hard to call. CDR1 and CDR2 (germline): MGHDK, SYGVNS. Trimming left V 1 base short and J 5 bases short, with 3 bases between. The CDR3 runs to 12 residues.

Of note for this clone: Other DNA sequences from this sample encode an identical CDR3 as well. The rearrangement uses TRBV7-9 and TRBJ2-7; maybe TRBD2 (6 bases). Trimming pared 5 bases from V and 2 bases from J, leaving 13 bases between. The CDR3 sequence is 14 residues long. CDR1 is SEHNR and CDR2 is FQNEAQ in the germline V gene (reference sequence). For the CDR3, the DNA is TGTGCCAGCAGCCCCCGGGACTGGACCTACGAGCAGTACTTC. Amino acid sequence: CASSPRDWTYEQYF.

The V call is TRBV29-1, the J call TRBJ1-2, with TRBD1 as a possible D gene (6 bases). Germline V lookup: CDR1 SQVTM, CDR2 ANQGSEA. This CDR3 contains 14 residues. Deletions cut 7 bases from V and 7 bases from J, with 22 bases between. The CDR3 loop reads CSAVTGPSLGGYTF. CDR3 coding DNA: TGCAGCGCAGTGACAGGACCCAGCCTGGGTGGCTACACCTTC. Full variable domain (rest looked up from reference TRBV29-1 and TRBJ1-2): SAVISQKPSRDICQRGTSLTIQCQVDSQVTMMFWYRQQPGQSLTLIATANQGSEATYESGFVIDKFPISRPNLTFSTLTVSNMSPEDSSIYLCSAVTGPSLGGYTFGSGTRLTVV.

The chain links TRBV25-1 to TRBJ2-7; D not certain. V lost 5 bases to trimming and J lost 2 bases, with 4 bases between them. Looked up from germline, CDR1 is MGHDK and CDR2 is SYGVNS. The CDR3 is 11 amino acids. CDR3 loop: CASSSPYEQYF. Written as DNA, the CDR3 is TGTGCCAGCAGTTCCCCCTACGAGCAGTACTTC.

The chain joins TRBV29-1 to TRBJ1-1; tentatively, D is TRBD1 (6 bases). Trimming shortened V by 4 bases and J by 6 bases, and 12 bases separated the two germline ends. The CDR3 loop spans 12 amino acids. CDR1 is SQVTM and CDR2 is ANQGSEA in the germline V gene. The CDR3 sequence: CSVGLGAAEAFF. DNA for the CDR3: TGCAGCGTTGGGTTGGGGGCCGCTGAAGCTTTCTTT.

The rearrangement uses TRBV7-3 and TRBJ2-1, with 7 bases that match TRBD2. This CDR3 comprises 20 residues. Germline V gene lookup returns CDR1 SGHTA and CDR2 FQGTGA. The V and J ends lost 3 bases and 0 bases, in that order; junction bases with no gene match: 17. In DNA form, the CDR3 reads TGTGCCAGCAGCTTGGACTCCCTGGGGGGGAAGAACAGCTCCTACAATGAGCAGTTCTTC. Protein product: CASSLDSLGGKNSSYNEQFF.

The CDR3 loop is CASSPIKGTSGRFYNEQFF. CDR3 nucleotides: TGTGCCAGCTCACCGATCAAAGGGACTAGCGGGAGATTCTACAATGAGCAGTTCTTC. The chain uses TRBV18 and TRBJ2-1, with 14 bases lining up with TRBD2. The CDR3 is 19 amino acids. Germline V CDR1 and CDR2: KGHSH, LQKENI. V trimming: 3 bases; J trimming: 3 bases; junction bases outside the gene matches: 10.

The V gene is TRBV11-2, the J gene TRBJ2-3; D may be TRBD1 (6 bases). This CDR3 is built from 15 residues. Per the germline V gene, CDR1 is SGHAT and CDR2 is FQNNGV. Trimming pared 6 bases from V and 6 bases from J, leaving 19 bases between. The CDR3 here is CASRSPDKRGDTQYF. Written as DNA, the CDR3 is TGTGCCAGCAGATCCCCGGACAAAAGGGGGGATACGCAGTATTTT.

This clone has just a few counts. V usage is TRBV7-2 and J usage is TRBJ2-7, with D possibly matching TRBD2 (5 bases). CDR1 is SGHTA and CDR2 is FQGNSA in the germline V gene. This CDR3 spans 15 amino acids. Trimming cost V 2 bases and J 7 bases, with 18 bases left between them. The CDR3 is CASSLFSGPSGEQYF. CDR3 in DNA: TGTGCCAGCAGCTTATTTTCTGGGCCTTCGGGGGAGCAGTACTTC.

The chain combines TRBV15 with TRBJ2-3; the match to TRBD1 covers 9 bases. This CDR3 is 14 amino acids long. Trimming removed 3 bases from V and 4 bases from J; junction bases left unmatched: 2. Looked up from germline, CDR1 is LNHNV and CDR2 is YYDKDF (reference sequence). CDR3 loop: CATSRGTGSDTQYF. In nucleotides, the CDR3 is TGTGCCACCAGCAGGGGGACAGGGTCAGATACGCAGTATTTT.

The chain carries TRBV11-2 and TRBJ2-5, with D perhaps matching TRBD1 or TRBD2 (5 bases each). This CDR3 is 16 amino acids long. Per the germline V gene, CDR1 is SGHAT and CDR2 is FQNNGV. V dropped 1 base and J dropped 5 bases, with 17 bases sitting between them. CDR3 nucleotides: TGTGCCAGCAGCTTAGTCGGGCAGGGCGGCGGGGAGACCCAGTACTTC. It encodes CASSLVGQGGGETQYF. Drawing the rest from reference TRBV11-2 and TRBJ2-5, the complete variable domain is EAGVAQSPRYKIIEKRQSVAFWCNPISGHATLYWYQQILGQGPKLLIQFQNNGVVDDSQLPKDRFSAERLKGVDSTLKIQPAKLEDSAVYLCASSLVGQGGGETQYFGPGTRLLVL.

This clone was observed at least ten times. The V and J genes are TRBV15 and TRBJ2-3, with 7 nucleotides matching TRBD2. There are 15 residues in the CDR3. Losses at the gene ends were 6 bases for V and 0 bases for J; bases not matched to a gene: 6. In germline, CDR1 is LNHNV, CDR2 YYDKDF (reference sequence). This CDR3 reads CATRSGGGSTDTQYF. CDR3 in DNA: TGTGCCACCAGATCTGGCGGGGGTAGCACAGATACGCAGTATTTT. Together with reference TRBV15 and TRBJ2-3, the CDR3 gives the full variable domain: DAMVIQNPRYQVTQFGKPVTLSCSQTLNHNVMYWYQQKSSQAPKLLFHYYDKDFNNEADTPDNFQSRRPNTSFCFLDIRSPGLGDTAMYLCATRSGGGSTDTQYFGPGTRLTVL.

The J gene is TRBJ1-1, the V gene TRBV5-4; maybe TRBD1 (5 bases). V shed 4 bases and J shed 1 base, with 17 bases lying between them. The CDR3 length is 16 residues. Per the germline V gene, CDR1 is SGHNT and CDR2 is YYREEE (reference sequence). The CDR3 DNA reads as TGTGCCAGCAGCCTATTCCAGGGCCGGGGGAACACTGAAGCTTTCTTT. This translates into CASSLFQGRGNTEAFF.

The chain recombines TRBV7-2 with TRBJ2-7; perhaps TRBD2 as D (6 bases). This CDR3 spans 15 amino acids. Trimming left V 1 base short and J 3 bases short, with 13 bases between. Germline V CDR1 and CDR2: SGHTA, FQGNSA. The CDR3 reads CASSLVGGVIYEQYF. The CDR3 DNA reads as TGTGCCAGCAGCTTAGTGGGGGGAGTTATCTACGAGCAGTACTTC.

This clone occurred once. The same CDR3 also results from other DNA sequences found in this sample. The CDR3, as DNA: TGTGCCAGCAGCCCTCGGACAGGGCACGAGCAGTACTTC. Its protein product is CASSPRTGHEQYF. This chain joins TRBV7-9 and TRBJ2-7; 8 bases are a match to TRBD1. CDR3 length: 13 amino acids. V trimming: 5 bases; J trimming: 5 bases; junction bases outside the gene matches: 5. Germline assignment: CDR1 SEHNR and CDR2 FQNEAQ (reference sequence).

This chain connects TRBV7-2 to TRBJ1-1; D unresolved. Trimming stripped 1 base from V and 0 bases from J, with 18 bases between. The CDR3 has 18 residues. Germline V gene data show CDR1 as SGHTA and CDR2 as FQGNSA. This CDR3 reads CASSLGKKARIMNTEAFF. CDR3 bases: TGTGCCAGCAGCTTAGGAAAAAAGGCCCGAATCATGAACACTGAAGCTTTCTTT.

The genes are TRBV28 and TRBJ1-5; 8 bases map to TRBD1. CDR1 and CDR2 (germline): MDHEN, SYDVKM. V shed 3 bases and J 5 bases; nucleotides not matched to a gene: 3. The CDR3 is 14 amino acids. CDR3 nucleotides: TGTGCCAGCAGTTTCCGGACAGGGTATCAGCCCCAGCATTTT. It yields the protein CASSFRTGYQPQHF.

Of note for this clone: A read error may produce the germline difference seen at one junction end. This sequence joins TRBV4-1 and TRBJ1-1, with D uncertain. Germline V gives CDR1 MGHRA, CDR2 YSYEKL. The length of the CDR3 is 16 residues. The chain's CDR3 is CVSSQGPRLMNTEAFF. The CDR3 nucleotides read TGCGTCAGCAGCCAAGGGCCCCGTTTAATGAACACTGAAGCTTTCTTT.

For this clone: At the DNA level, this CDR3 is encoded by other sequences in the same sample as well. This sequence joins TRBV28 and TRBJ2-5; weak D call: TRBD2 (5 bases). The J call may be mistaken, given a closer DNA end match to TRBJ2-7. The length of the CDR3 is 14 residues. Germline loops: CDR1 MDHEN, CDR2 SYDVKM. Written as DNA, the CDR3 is TGTGCCAGCAGTTTGTTTGGGAGAACCTACGAGCAGTACTTC. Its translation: CASSLFGRTYEQYF.

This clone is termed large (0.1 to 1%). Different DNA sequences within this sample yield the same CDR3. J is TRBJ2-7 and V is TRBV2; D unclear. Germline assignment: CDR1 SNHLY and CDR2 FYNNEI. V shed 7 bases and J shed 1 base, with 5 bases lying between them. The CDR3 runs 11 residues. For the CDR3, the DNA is TGTGCCAGCAAAGGGTCCTACGAGCAGTACTTC. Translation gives CASKGSYEQYF.

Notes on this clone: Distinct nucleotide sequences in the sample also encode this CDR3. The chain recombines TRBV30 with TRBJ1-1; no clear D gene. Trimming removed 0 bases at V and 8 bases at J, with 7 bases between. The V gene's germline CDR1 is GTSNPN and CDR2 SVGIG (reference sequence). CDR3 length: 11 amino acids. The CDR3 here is CAWSVLQEAFF. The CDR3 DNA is TGTGCCTGGAGTGTACTACAGGAAGCTTTCTTT.